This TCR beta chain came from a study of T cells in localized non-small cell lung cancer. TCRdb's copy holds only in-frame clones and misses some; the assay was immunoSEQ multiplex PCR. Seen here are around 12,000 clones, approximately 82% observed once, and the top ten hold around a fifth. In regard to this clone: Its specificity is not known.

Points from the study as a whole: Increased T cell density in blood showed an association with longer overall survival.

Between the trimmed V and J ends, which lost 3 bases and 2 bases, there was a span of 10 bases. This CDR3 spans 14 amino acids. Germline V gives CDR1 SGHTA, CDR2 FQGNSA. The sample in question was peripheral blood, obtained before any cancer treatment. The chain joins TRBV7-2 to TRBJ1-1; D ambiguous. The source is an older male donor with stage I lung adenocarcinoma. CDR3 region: CASSFGPLNTEAFF. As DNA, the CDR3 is TGTGCCAGCAGCTTCGGGCCCCTCAACACTGAAGCTTTCTTT.